These T cell receptor beta chains were read from a single sample in a study of CD8 T cells in ankylosing spondylitis. TCRdb ran MiXCR on the 5' RACE reads and lists one entry per CDR3 protein. Here the sample spans roughly 440,000 distinct CDR3 sequences, 17% being singletons. Sample: blood, either unsorted or a sorted T cell fraction (not recorded which). The receptors come from a male donor with ankylosing spondylitis. CDR3s include the opening cysteine and the closing phenylalanine or tryptophan. A D gene is named only where the DNA matches it firmly.

D gene: -
V gene: TRBV29-1
CDR3 protein: CSVEEAGSKLNTEAFF

D gene: -
V gene: TRBV18
CDR3 protein: CASSPGENTEAFF

D gene: TRBD2
V gene: TRBV28
CDR3 protein: CASSLVSGRAGNEQFF

D gene: -
V gene: TRBV29-1
CDR3 protein: CSVEIRGGRNNEQFF

D gene: TRBD1
V gene: TRBV28
CDR3 protein: CASSFQGARGQETQYF

D gene: -
V gene: TRBV7-2
CDR3 protein: CASSLRGDRNTEAFF

D gene: -
V gene: TRBV7-9
CDR3 protein: CASSPSGAGETQYF

D gene: -
V gene: TRBV6-1
CDR3 protein: CASSESVVARGYEQYF

D gene: -
V gene: TRBV20-1
CDR3 protein: CSARDLRQSGYEQYF

D gene: -
V gene: TRBV29-1
CDR3 protein: CSVEGTPNTEAFF

D gene: -
V gene: TRBV2
CDR3 protein: CASSWARDSPLHF

D gene: -
V gene: TRBV12-3/TRBV12-4
CDR3 protein: CASSDLRGGTTGGTQYF

D gene: TRBD1
V gene: TRBV25-1
CDR3 protein: CASSARTGSEAFF

D gene: -
V gene: TRBV30
CDR3 protein: CAWRGRPPWGTEAFF

D gene: -
V gene: TRBV7-8
CDR3 protein: CASSPGLPVNSPLHF

D gene: -
V gene: TRBV14
CDR3 protein: CASSHGVTPTYEQYF

D gene: TRBD1
V gene: TRBV6-5
CDR3 protein: CASSFRQGGNYGYTF

D gene: -
V gene: TRBV3-1
CDR3 protein: CASSPRGRGFSYNEQFF

D gene: -
V gene: TRBV6-5
CDR3 protein: CASSYFFEGEQYF